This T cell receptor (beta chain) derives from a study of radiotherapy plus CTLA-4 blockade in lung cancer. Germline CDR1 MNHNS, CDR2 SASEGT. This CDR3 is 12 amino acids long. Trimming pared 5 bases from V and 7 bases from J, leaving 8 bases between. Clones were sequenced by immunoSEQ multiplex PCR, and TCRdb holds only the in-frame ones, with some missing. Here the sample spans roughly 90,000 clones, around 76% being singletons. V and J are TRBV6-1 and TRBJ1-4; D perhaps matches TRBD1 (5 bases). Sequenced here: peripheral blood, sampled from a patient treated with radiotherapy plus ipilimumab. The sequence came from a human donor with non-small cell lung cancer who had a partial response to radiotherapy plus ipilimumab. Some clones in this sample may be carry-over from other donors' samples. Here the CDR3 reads CASSRDFEKLFF. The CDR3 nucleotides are TGTGCCAGCAGTCGGGACTTTGAAAAACTGTTTTTT.